These 26 T cell receptor beta chains were sequenced from one sample in a study of shared clonotypes between healthy human individuals (dated by TCRdb to 2020 to 2022). Library prep was done by the immunoSEQ multiplex PCR assay. TCRdb obtained this table from immuneACCESS and retained in-frame rearrangements with V and J assigned. These tables miss some clones; where compared with another copy, unresolved V genes account for less than half of the shortfall, and the remainder is unexplained. This sample is represented by about 820,000 clones; 92% of them were singletons. Approximately 25% of the sample goes to the ten largest clones. CD8 naive samples were CD45RO-negative cells positively selected for CCR7, giving a CD45RA+CCR7+ population that excluded TemRA cells. The sample was naive CD8+ T cells sorted from blood. The cell subset or site tag for this specimen amounts to: CD45RA+CCR7+. Receptors originate from a young man in good health.

The rearrangement uses TRBV9 and TRBJ2-7; no definite D call. Trimming stripped 3 bases from V and 3 bases from J, with 10 bases between. This CDR3 spans 13 amino acids. Per the germline V gene, CDR1 is SGDLS and CDR2 is YYNGEE. CDR3 bases: TGTGCCAGCAGCGCCAGACCCCACTACGAGCAGTACTTC. It is translated as CASSARPHYEQYF.

This sequence joins TRBV7-9 and TRBJ2-7; D call uncertain. V dropped 1 base and J dropped 6 bases, with 7 bases sitting between them. The V gene's germline CDR1 is SEHNR and CDR2 FQNEAQ (reference sequence). This CDR3 has 12 amino acids. In nucleotides, the CDR3 is TGTGCCAGCAGCTTAGGACCCGGCGAGCAGTACTTC. Its translation: CASSLGPGEQYF.

This rearrangement joins TRBV7-3 to TRBJ2-1; a weak D match, TRBD1 (5 bases). The germline V gene encodes CDR1 SGHTA and CDR2 FQGTGA. Trimming removed 2 bases from V and 8 bases from J, with 7 bases in between. This CDR3 contains 12 residues. The CDR3 spells CASSLPGHEQFF. The CDR3 region has the DNA TGTGCCAGCAGCTTACCAGGGCATGAGCAGTTCTTC.

The chain uses TRBV28 and TRBJ2-2, with unresolved D. The length of the CDR3 is 16 residues. Trimming took off 6 bases at V and 0 bases at J, with 14 bases between the two ends. Germline CDR1 reads MDHEN; CDR2 reads SYDVKM. The CDR3 DNA is TGTGCCAGCAGGTCGGTGCTAGGGTCGAACACCGGGGAGCTGTTTTTT. Protein product: CASRSVLGSNTGELFF.

V usage is TRBV28 and J usage is TRBJ2-7; 8 bases fit TRBD2. Trimming at V came to 4 bases and at J to 0 bases, leaving 5 bases not matched to a gene. This CDR3 has 15 amino acids. CDR1 is MDHEN and CDR2 is SYDVKM in the germline V gene. In DNA, the CDR3 is TGTGCCAGCAGTTCTCTAGCGGGCTTCTCCTACGAGCAGTACTTC. Protein sequence: CASSSLAGFSYEQYF.

This chain connects TRBV6-1 to TRBJ2-1; D perhaps matches TRBD2 (5 bases). With 2 bases removed from V and 6 bases from J, the gap between germline ends came to 20 bases. The CDR3 length is 17 residues. CDR1 and CDR2 (germline): MNHNS, SASEGT. CDR3 in amino acids: CASSEYSEGQVANEQFF. CDR3 sequence (DNA): TGTGCCAGCAGTGAATATAGTGAGGGCCAGGTAGCCAATGAGCAGTTCTTC.

The sample holds one count of this clone. V and J are TRBV6-6 and TRBJ2-1; the D is unclear. The CDR3 is made up of 13 amino acids. Per the germline V gene, CDR1 is MNHNY and CDR2 is SVGAGI (reference sequence). V was clipped by 4 bases and J by 8 bases, with 12 bases between them. This CDR3 reads CASSSMGGYEQFF. The CDR3 nucleotides read TGTGCCAGCAGTTCCATGGGCGGATATGAGCAGTTCTTC.

The chain employs TRBV4-2 and TRBJ2-7; tentatively, D is TRBD2 (6 bases). The CDR3 contains 14 residues. Trimming removed 1 base at V and 4 bases at J, with 11 bases between. Germline-derived CDR1 and CDR2 are LGHNA and YNFKEQ. CDR3 nucleotide sequence: TGTGCCAGCAGCCAAGGTAGCGGTCGGTACGAGCAGTACTTC. Its translation is CASSQGSGRYEQYF.

The gene calls are TRBV19 and TRBJ2-3; 14 bases match TRBD2. V gave up 7 bases and J gave up 6 bases; unmatched junction bases: 6. CDR3 length: 15 residues. Germline V lookup: CDR1 LNHDA, CDR2 SQIVND (reference sequence). The CDR3 DNA is TGTGCCAGTACCATGGGACTAGCGGGAGAGGATACGCAGTATTTT. It codes for CASTMGLAGEDTQYF.

The chain has TRBV18 and TRBJ1-1; maybe TRBD1 (5 bases). V lost 0 bases and J 4 bases, leaving 18 bases between the germline ends. Germline CDR1 is KGHSH and CDR2 is LQKENI. The CDR3 loop spans 17 amino acids. This chain's CDR3 is CASSPPSGALGSTEAFF. Here the CDR3 DNA reads TGTGCCAGCTCACCACCCTCCGGGGCGCTTGGTAGCACTGAAGCTTTCTTT.

This rearrangement joins TRBV4-1 to TRBJ2-2, with D perhaps matching TRBD2 (6 bases). The germline CDR1 and CDR2 sequences are MGHRA and YSYEKL. Trimming took 4 bases from V and 1 from J, leaving 10 bases between them. The CDR3 length is 15 residues. CDR3 sequence: CASSPGLLNTGELFF. The CDR3, as DNA: TGCGCCAGCAGCCCGGGACTTCTGAACACCGGGGAGCTGTTTTTT.

V usage is TRBV19 and J usage is TRBJ1-5; D gene unclear. This CDR3 comprises 17 residues. Germline CDR1 and CDR2: LNHDA and SQIVND (reference sequence). The V end was cut by 8 bases, the J end by 6 bases, with 26 bases between. The CDR3 DNA is TGTGCCAGTCGCACCAATCCCTTTGGTGAGTTGGGTCAGCCCCAGCATTTT. Protein product: CASRTNPFGELGQPQHF.

CDR3 sequence reads: CASSRDRGGSSYEQYF. CDR3 coding DNA: TGTGCCAGCAGTCGGGACAGGGGGGGCTCCTCCTACGAGCAGTACTTC. The J gene is TRBJ2-7, the V gene TRBV2, with 11 bases that match TRBD1. Looked up from germline, CDR1 is SNHLY and CDR2 is FYNNEI. Unmatched junction bases numbered 6, after V lost 5 bases and J lost 0 bases. The CDR3 loop spans 16 amino acids.

The V call is TRBV13, the J call TRBJ2-2, with no clear D. This CDR3 comprises 16 residues. Deletions cut 3 bases from V and 3 bases from J, with 14 bases between. Germline CDR1 is PRHDT and CDR2 is FYEKMQ (reference sequence). CDR3 bases: TGTGCCAGCAGCTTTGGTCACGTGGGGTACACCGGGGAGCTGTTTTTT. It specifies CASSFGHVGYTGELFF.

V gene TRBV29-1 combines with J gene TRBJ1-2, with D perhaps TRBD1 (5 bases). Trimming removed 5 bases at V and 3 bases at J, with 22 bases between. CDR1 is SQVTM, CDR2 ANQGSEA, per germline. CDR3 length: 16 amino acids. This chain's CDR3 is CSVWGSGTEGDYGYTF. The CDR3 nucleotides are TGCAGCGTTTGGGGGTCCGGGACCGAAGGTGACTATGGCTACACCTTC.

The chain combines TRBV5-5 with TRBJ2-1, with 10 bases aligning to TRBD1. V was pared by 0 bases and J by 4 bases, with 10 bases of the junction left unmatched. The CDR3 runs 18 residues. Looked up from germline, CDR1 is SGHKS and CDR2 is YYEKEE (reference sequence). The CDR3, as DNA: TGTGCCAGCAGCTTGGGCTATCTCGGGGACAGGGGATACAATGAGCAGTTCTTC. Amino acid sequence: CASSLGYLGDRGYNEQFF.

This clone has only a few counts. J is TRBJ2-1 and V is TRBV27; D is perhaps TRBD1 (5 bases). V lost 6 bases to trimming and J lost 9 bases, with 9 bases between them. Germline CDR1 reads MNHEY; CDR2 reads SMNVEV (reference sequence). The CDR3 is 11 residues long. CDR3 sequence (DNA): TGTGCCAGCAGCACAGGACCTGAGCAGTTCTTC. Protein product: CASSTGPEQFF.

The chain combines TRBV9 with TRBJ2-3; 10 nucleotides align to TRBD1. Losses at the gene ends were 4 bases for V and 3 bases for J; bases not matched to a gene: 5. This CDR3 has 15 residues. CDR1 is SGDLS and CDR2 is YYNGEE in the germline V gene. CDR3 amino acids: CASSSTGGATDTQYF. Written as DNA, the CDR3 is TGTGCCAGCAGCTCGACAGGGGGCGCGACAGATACGCAGTATTTT.

The chain combines TRBV19 with TRBJ1-2; D is uncertain. With 3 bases removed from V and 4 bases from J, the gap between germline ends came to 12 bases. Per the germline V gene, CDR1 is LNHDA and CDR2 is SQIVND (reference sequence). The CDR3 sequence is 14 residues long. For the CDR3, the DNA is TGTGCCAGTAGTATCCCTAAATACAGCTATGGCTACACCTTC. It is translated as CASSIPKYSYGYTF. Filled out from reference TRBV19 and TRBJ1-2, the complete variable domain reads DGGITQSPKYLFRKEGQNVTLSCEQNLNHDAMYWYRQDPGQGLRLIYYSQIVNDFQKGDIAEGYSVSREKKESFPLTVTSAQKNPTAFYLCASSIPKYSYGYTFGSGTRLTVV.

The rearrangement joins TRBV7-6 to TRBJ2-7; D is unresolved. The CDR3 extends over 15 amino acids. CDR1 and CDR2 (germline): SGHVS, FNYEAQ. V dropped 3 bases and J dropped 6 bases, with 18 bases sitting between them. The CDR3 DNA reads TGTGCCAGCAGCTTTTCGGGCGGTGGGTCGGGCGAGCAGTACTTC. Translation: CASSFSGGGSGEQYF.

This sequence joins TRBV15 and TRBJ1-4, with a weak D call TRBD1 (5 bases). Germline V gene data show CDR1 as LNHNV and CDR2 as YYDKDF (reference sequence). V shed 0 bases and J shed 5 bases, with 13 bases lying between them. This CDR3 comprises 16 residues. CDR3 DNA sequence: TGTGCCACCAGCAGAGATTACGGGGGATCGAATGAAAAACTGTTTTTT. This encodes CATSRDYGGSNEKLFF.

With regard to this clone: The identical CDR3 is also encoded by other nucleotide sequences in the sample. This chain uses TRBV19 with TRBJ2-7; TRBD1 matches at 8 bases. The J segment lost 2 bases and the V segment lost 5 bases, leaving 5 bases of the junction unmatched. The CDR3 extends over 14 amino acids. Germline V gene lookup returns CDR1 LNHDA and CDR2 SQIVND (reference sequence). CDR3 amino acids: CASSLQGGAYEQYF. The CDR3 region has the DNA TGTGCCAGTAGTCTACAGGGGGGCGCCTACGAGCAGTACTTC.

Regarding this clone: The same CDR3 arises from other DNA sequences in this sample as well. The chain carries TRBV7-9 and TRBJ2-7; no clear D gene. Germline V CDR1 and CDR2: SEHNR, FQNEAQ (reference sequence). V lost 3 bases and J 4 bases, leaving 4 bases between the germline ends. This CDR3 has 11 residues. The CDR3 loop reads CASSFQYEQYF. Written as DNA, the CDR3 is TGTGCCAGCAGCTTCCAGTACGAGCAGTACTTC.

The chain combines TRBV7-9 with TRBJ2-7; D is unresolved. Germline loops: CDR1 SEHNR, CDR2 FQNEAQ (reference sequence). V dropped 5 bases and J dropped 2 bases, with 13 bases sitting between them. This CDR3 spans 14 amino acids. The CDR3, as DNA: TGTGCCAGCAGCAGGTCGACTGCGGCCTACGAGCAGTACTTC. Amino acid sequence: CASSRSTAAYEQYF.

V gene TRBV6-1 combines with J gene TRBJ2-1, with 9 bases aligning to TRBD2. Germline V gene lookup returns CDR1 MNHNS and CDR2 SASEGT. Unmatched junction bases numbered 10, after V lost 11 bases and J lost 2 bases. The CDR3 spans 15 residues. CDR3 bases: TGTGCCGATGGCCGCGCTAGCGGGACCTACAATGAGCAGTTCTTC. As protein: CADGRASGTYNEQFF.

This clone was recorded only once. V and J are TRBV11-2 and TRBJ2-7; D ambiguous. CDR3 length equals 15 residues. The V end was cut by 2 bases, the J end by 0 bases, with 11 bases between. Germline-derived CDR1 and CDR2 are SGHAT and FQNNGV. The CDR3 DNA reads TGTGCCAGCAGCTTAACGGGCGGAGTCTCCTACGAGCAGTACTTC. Protein sequence: CASSLTGGVSYEQYF.